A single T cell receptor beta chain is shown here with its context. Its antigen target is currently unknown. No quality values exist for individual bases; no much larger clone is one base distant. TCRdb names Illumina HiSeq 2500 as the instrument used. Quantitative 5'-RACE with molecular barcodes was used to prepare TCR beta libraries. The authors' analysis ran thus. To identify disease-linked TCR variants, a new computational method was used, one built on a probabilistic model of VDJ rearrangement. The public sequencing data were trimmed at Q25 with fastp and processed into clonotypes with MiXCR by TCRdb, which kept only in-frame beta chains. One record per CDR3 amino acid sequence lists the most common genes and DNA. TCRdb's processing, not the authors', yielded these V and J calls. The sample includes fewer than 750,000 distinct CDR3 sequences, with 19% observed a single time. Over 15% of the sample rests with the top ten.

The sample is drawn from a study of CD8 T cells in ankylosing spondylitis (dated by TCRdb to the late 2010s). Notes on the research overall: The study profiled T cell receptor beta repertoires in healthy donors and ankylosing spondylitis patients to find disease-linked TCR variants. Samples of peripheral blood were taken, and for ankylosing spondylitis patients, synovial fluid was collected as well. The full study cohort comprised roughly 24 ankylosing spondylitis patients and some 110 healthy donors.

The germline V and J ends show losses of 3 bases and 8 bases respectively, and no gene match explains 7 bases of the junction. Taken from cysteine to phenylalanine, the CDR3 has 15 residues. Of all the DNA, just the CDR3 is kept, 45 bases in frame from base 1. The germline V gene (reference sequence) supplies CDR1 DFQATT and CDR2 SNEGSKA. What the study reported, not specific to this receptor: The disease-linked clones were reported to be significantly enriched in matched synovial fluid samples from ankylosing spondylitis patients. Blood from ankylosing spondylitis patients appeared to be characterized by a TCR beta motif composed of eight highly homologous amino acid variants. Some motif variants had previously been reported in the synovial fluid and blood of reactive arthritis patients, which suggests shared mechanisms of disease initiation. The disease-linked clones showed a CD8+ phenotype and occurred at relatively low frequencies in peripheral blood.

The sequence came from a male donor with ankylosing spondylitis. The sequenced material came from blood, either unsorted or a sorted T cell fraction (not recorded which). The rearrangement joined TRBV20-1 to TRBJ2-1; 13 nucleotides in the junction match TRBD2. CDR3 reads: CSARDRTSGSYEQFF. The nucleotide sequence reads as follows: TGCAGTGCTAGGGATCGGACTAGCGGGAGCTATGAGCAGTTCTTC.